Described below is a single TCR beta chain sequence and its context. Its antigen is still unknown. Every sample had its cDNA made across eight separate reactions. For each CDR3 protein, TCRdb gives one entry from its re-call of the 5' RACE reads, without DNA. The repertoire table contains some 300,000 distinct CDR3 sequences. The CDR3 is 14 amino acids. Germline lookup yields CDR1 SGHTA and CDR2 FQGNSA. The data belong to a study of monozygotic twins with inflammatory bowel disease. Study-level findings and limits: Patients with IBD had less TCRbeta diversity (inverse Simpson) than their healthy co-twins. IBD patients shared fewer clonotypes with other individuals than healthy twins, especially patients with disease activity signs.

This sequence joins TRBV7-2 and TRBJ2-5. The receptor's source is a human donor with ulcerative colitis or Crohn's disease, or a healthy co-twin of an affected twin (not recorded which). Sample: blood. This CDR3 is CASRGRYQSQTQYF.